The rows below give T cell receptor beta chains drawn from one sample of a study of shared clonotypes between healthy human individuals. Profiled with immunoSEQ multiplex PCR; TCRdb holds only in-frame clones, not every one. The data hold some 2,100,000 clones, with 93% observed a single time. The sequencing input was naive CD8+ T cells from PBMCs. These TCRs come from a young man in good health. Some clones in this sample may be carry-over from other donors' samples. The CDR3 runs from the conserved cysteine through the conserved F or W. Each record gives: D gene, V gene, clone size, J gene, CDR3 DNA, CDR3 protein. A D gene is named only where the DNA matches it firmly. The size field is filled for only some rows; it gives once, few, many or a size class.

-	TRBV7-9	-	TRBJ1-3	TGTGCCAGCAGCCCTGGCGGAAACACCATATATTTT	CASSPGGNTIYF
TRBD1	TRBV4-3	-	TRBJ1-4	TGCGCCAGCAGCCAAGATCGTTTTGGACAGGGTCATGAAAAACTGTTTTTT	CASSQDRFGQGHEKLFF
-	TRBV7-9	-	TRBJ2-1	TGTGCCAGCAGCCCTCCTCCGGGTAGCAATGAGCAGTTCTTC	CASSPPPGSNEQFF
-	TRBV5-1	-	TRBJ2-6	TGCGCCAGCAGCGATGACAGCTCTGGGGCCAACGTCCTGACTTTC	CASSDDSSGANVLTF
-	TRBV7-9	once	TRBJ1-2	TGTGCCAGCAGCTTAGCCTTGACAGGAAGTAACTATGGCTACACCTTC	CASSLALTGSNYGYTF
-	TRBV7-3	-	TRBJ2-7	TGTGCCAGCAGCTTCCCCGGCTACGAGCAGTACTTC	CASSFPGYEQYF
TRBD2	TRBV27	-	TRBJ2-1	TGTGCCAGCAGTTTGGGAGCGGGAGTGAGCAATGAGCAGTTCTTC	CASSLGAGVSNEQFF
-	TRBV27	-	TRBJ2-1	TGTGCCAGCAGTTACAACAATGAGCAGTTCTTC	CASSYNNEQFF
-	TRBV7-6	-	TRBJ1-3	TGTGCCAGCAGCTTAGCGCTGGGGGGGGCTGGAAACACCATATATTTT	CASSLALGGAGNTIYF
TRBD2	TRBV15	-	TRBJ2-1	TGTGCCACCAGGCCGCAGTCTAGCGGTCCTCACTCCTACAATGAGCAGTTCTTC	CATRPQSSGPHSYNEQFF
-	TRBV7-9	-	TRBJ1-5	TGTGCCAGCAGCTTAGGGGAGGCACCCCAGCATTTT	CASSLGEAPQHF
-	TRBV7-9	-	TRBJ2-7	TGTGCCAGCAGCGCTGGACTCTACGAGCAGTACTTC	CASSAGLYEQYF
TRBD2	TRBV5-1	-	TRBJ2-7	TGCGCCAGCAGCTTGAGCGGGACGGGCCCCTACGAGCAGTACTTC	CASSLSGTGPYEQYF
-	TRBV13	-	TRBJ2-3	TGTGCCAGCAGCAGGAGCGGGACAGATACGCAGTATTTT	CASSRSGTDTQYF
TRBD2	TRBV7-9	-	TRBJ2-1	TGTGCCAGCAGCTTAGAAGGACTAGCAAGGGGGAATGAGCAGTTCTTC	CASSLEGLARGNEQFF
-	TRBV2	-	TRBJ1-3	TGTGCCAGCAGTGAAATGGGGAACAGGCCTGGAAACACCATATATTTT	CASSEMGNRPGNTIYF
-	TRBV9	-	TRBJ2-1	TGTGCCAGCAGCGTATCTTATGAGCAGTTCTTC	CASSVSYEQFF
-	TRBV4-1	-	TRBJ2-1	TGCGCCAGCAGCCAAGTAAACAGGGCTGAGGAGCAGTTCTTC	CASSQVNRAEEQFF
-	TRBV5-5	-	TRBJ1-1	TGTGCCAGCACCTTTCACACTGAAGCTTTCTTT	CASTFHTEAFF
-	TRBV4-3	-	TRBJ2-3	TGCGCCAGCAGCCAAGATCTCGGCAGCGGCACAGATACGCAGTATTTT	CASSQDLGSGTDTQYF
-	TRBV7-9	-	TRBJ1-1	TGTGCCAGCAGCTTAAAAGGGTACACTGAAGCTTTCTTT	CASSLKGYTEAFF
-	TRBV15	-	TRBJ2-3	TGTGCCACCAGCAGAGAAGGGATCAGGCGGGATCGAACAGATACGCAGTATTTT	CATSREGIRRDRTDTQYF
-	TRBV4-2	-	TRBJ2-2	TGTGCCAGCAGCCAAGAGGGGGGAGACAGACACAGGGAGCTGTTTTTT	CASSQEGGDRHRELFF
TRBD2	TRBV11-1	-	TRBJ2-1	TGTGCCAGCAGCCAAAGAAGCGGGAGGACCTACAATGAGCAGTTCTTC	CASSQRSGRTYNEQFF
TRBD1	TRBV7-9	-	TRBJ1-5	TGTGCCAGCAGCTTAGACCAGGGGGGATCTTATAGCAATCAGCCCCAGCATTTT	CASSLDQGGSYSNQPQHF
TRBD2	TRBV5-1	-	TRBJ2-1	TGCGCCAGCAGCCTCCGACTAGCGGGACGATATGAGCAGTTCTTC	CASSLRLAGRYEQFF
TRBD2	TRBV7-2	-	TRBJ2-2	TGTGCCAGCAGCTTAGAGGGACTAGCGGCAGAGAACACCGGGGAGCTGTTTTTT	CASSLEGLAAENTGELFF
TRBD2	TRBV28	-	TRBJ2-7	TGTGCCAGCAGTTTCTTGACTAGCGGGGACGAGCAGTACTTC	CASSFLTSGDEQYF
TRBD1	TRBV2	-	TRBJ2-3	TGTGCCAGCCCCGAAGTTGGGACAGGGGATCCAGATACGCAGTATTTT	CASPEVGTGDPDTQYF
-	TRBV19	once	TRBJ2-1	TGTGCCAGTAGTATTAGACAGTCTCTTCGCAATGAGCAGTTCTTC	CASSIRQSLRNEQFF
-	TRBV19	-	TRBJ1-5	TGTGCCAGTAGTATATTCAGAATAAATCAGCCCCAGCATTTT	CASSIFRINQPQHF
TRBD2	TRBV30	once	TRBJ2-1	TGTGCCTGCAGACTAGCGGGAGGGCCGATAAGTGAGCAGTTCTTC	CACRLAGGPISEQFF
TRBD1	TRBV5-4	-	TRBJ2-1	TGTGCCAGCAGCTTGACACAGGGGAATGAGCAGTTCTTC	CASSLTQGNEQFF
-	TRBV19	once	TRBJ1-2	TGTGCCAGTAGTATAGGGGGGATTAAGGATGGCTACACCTTC	CASSIGGIKDGYTF
-	TRBV5-6	-	TRBJ2-1	TGTGCCAGCAGCTTGGGTGGGGAAAACAATGAGCAGTTCTTC	CASSLGGENNEQFF
-	TRBV2	-	TRBJ1-1	TGTGCCAGCAGTGATTACATCAGCCCGAACACTGAAGCTTTCTTT	CASSDYISPNTEAFF
TRBD2	TRBV7-9	-	TRBJ2-1	TGTGCCAGCAGCTTAGGACTAGCGGGGGTGAGCTCCTACAATGAGCAGTTCTTC	CASSLGLAGVSSYNEQFF
-	TRBV7-9	-	TRBJ2-3	TGTGCCAGCAGCTGGGCTAGCACAGATACGCAGTATTTT	CASSWASTDTQYF
-	TRBV6-5	-	TRBJ1-5	TGTGCCAGCAGTTATATCGGGGGGACCGATCAGCCCCAGCATTTT	CASSYIGGTDQPQHF
-	TRBV6-1	-	TRBJ2-5	TGTGCCAGCAGTACCCGCGGGAACCAAGAGACCCAGTACTTC	CASSTRGNQETQYF
-	TRBV5-1	-	TRBJ2-3	TGCGCCAGCAGCTTGAGGGACGGAGCTAGCACAGATACGCAGTATTTT	CASSLRDGASTDTQYF
TRBD1	TRBV4-1	-	TRBJ2-1	TGCGCCAGCAGCCTTTTCGTCGGGGACAGGGGCTACAATGAGCAGTTCTTC	CASSLFVGDRGYNEQFF
TRBD1	TRBV6-5	-	TRBJ2-7	TGTGCCAGCTGGGACAGGGGGCAAGAGGACGAGCAGTACTTC	CASWDRGQEDEQYF
-	TRBV4-2	-	TRBJ2-1	TGTGCCAGCAGCCAAGATCCGAACGACAATGAGCAGTTCTTC	CASSQDPNDNEQFF
TRBD2	TRBV9	-	TRBJ2-1	TGTGCCAGCAGCGTAGGAGGTAGCGGGAAAATAAATGAGCAGTTCTTC	CASSVGGSGKINEQFF
-	TRBV7-6	-	TRBJ2-2	TGTGCCAGCAGCTTCACAGAGACCGGGGAGCTGTTTTTT	CASSFTETGELFF
-	TRBV7-8	once	TRBJ2-5	TGTGCCAGCAGCACCATGGGGGAGACCCAGTACTTC	CASSTMGETQYF
TRBD1	TRBV7-2	-	TRBJ1-5	TGTGCCAGCAGCCCGGACAGGGGGTTCAATCAGCCCCAGCATTTT	CASSPDRGFNQPQHF
TRBD1	TRBV28	-	TRBJ1-4	TGTGCCAGCACCCTGGGGACAGCAGCTAATGAAAAACTGTTTTTT	CASTLGTAANEKLFF
-	TRBV2	-	TRBJ2-7	TGTGCCAGCAGTGATGTTGAGGGGTCATACTCCTACGAGCAGTACTTC	CASSDVEGSYSYEQYF
-	TRBV29-1	-	TRBJ1-2	TGCAGCGTTGAAGACTTAGGACACCTCCTTGACTATGGCTACACCTTC	CSVEDLGHLLDYGYTF
TRBD2	TRBV27	once	TRBJ2-3	TGTGCCAGCAGCCCCGGGGGTAGCGGGAGGATAGATACGCAGTATTTT	CASSPGGSGRIDTQYF
-	TRBV5-8	-	TRBJ1-5	TGTGCCAGCAGGCGGGGCAATCAGCCCCAGCATTTT	CASRRGNQPQHF
TRBD1	TRBV4-1	-	TRBJ2-5	TGCGCCAGCAGCCAGGGACCGTCGGACAGGCAAGAGACCCAGTACTTC	CASSQGPSDRQETQYF
-	TRBV4-1	once	TRBJ2-7	TGCGCCAGCAGCCAAGATCTCAGGGATTACGAGCAGTACTTC	CASSQDLRDYEQYF
-	TRBV27	few	TRBJ2-1	TGTGCCAGCAGTTTAGCCTTGTACAATGAGCAGTTCTTC	CASSLALYNEQFF
TRBD1	TRBV11-3	-	TRBJ2-2	TGTGCCAGCAGCCCCCGGACAGGGGTGACCGGGGAGCTGTTTTTT	CASSPRTGVTGELFF
TRBD1	TRBV14	once	TRBJ1-2	TGTGCCAGCAGCCAAGTAAGGACAGGACTTAACTATGGCTACACCTTC	CASSQVRTGLNYGYTF
TRBD2	TRBV10-3	-	TRBJ2-3	TGTGCCATCAGTGAGTCGGTAGCGGGAGGGCCTGGTGGCACAGATACGCAGTATTTT	CAISESVAGGPGGTDTQYF
-	TRBV7-2	-	TRBJ2-7	TGTGCCAGCAGCTTAGAGGATTGGTTAACGGGATCCCACGAGCAGTACTTC	CASSLEDWLTGSHEQYF